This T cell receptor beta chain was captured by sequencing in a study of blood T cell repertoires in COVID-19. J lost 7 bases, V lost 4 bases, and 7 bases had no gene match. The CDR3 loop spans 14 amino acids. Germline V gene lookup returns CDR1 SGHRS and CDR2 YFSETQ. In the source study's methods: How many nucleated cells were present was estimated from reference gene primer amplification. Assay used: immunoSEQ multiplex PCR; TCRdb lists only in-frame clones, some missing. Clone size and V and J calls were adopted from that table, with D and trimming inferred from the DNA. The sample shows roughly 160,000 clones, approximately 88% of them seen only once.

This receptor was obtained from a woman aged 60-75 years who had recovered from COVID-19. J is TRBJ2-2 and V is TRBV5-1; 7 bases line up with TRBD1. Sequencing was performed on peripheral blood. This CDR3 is CASSRRQGGGELFF. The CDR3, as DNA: TGCGCCAGCAGCCGCCGACAGGGTGGCGGGGAGCTGTTTTTT. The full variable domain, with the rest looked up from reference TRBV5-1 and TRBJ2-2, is KAGVTQTPRYLIKTRGQQVTLSCSPISGHRSVSWYQQTPGQGLQFLFEYFSETQRNKGNFPGRFSGRQFSNSRSEMNVSTLELGDSALYLCASSRRQGGGELFFGEGSRLTVL.